Only a few counts were recorded for the clone carrying this TCR beta chain. Its antigen is not identified. This entry is derived from a study of early T cells in non-severe SARS-CoV-2 infection. Study information: Bulk RNA isolated from unsorted whole blood underwent sequencing; chains were not paired. Study outcomes and limitations: Reliance on VDJdb matching favored anti-spike CD8 responses; private and CD4 specificities were missed.

Germline V gene data show CDR1 as SGHNT and CDR2 as YYREEE (reference sequence). With 0 bases removed from V and 2 bases from J, the gap between germline ends came to 6 bases. The CDR3 is 13 residues long. Unique molecular identifiers (one per individual cDNA molecule) were attached. Each CDR3 protein gets one entry after TCRdb re-called the 5' RACE reads with MiXCR. The table has around 63,000 distinct CDR3 sequences, 9% to 10% seen once. The receptor was isolated from an adult who was a healthcare worker with PCR-confirmed SARS-CoV-2 infection or an uninfected control (not recorded which). Here the sequenced sample was whole blood, taken at baseline. J is TRBJ2-7 and V is TRBV5-4; D not certain. This chain's CDR3 is CASSLESTYEQYF. CDR3 DNA sequence: TGTGCCAGCAGCTTGGAATCGACCTACGAGCAGTACTTC.